One and the same sample provided the 22 T cell receptor beta chains below, sequenced in a study of radiotherapy plus CTLA-4 blockade in lung cancer (dated by TCRdb to the late 2010s). Receptor amplification or capture employed the immunoSEQ multiplex PCR assay. The table comes from immuneACCESS by way of TCRdb, which keeps in-frame sequences with V and J called. Part of the clones is missing from these tables; in studies checked, under half for an unresolved V gene and the rest for unknown reasons. The sample table contains 62,000 or so clones; only one count was recorded for roughly 85% of them. The ten largest clones take up about 9.1% of the sample. Here the sequenced sample was peripheral blood, taken from a patient treated with radiotherapy plus ipilimumab. The receptors were sampled from a human donor with non-small cell lung cancer who had a complete response to radiotherapy plus ipilimumab.

The chain joins TRBV4-2 to TRBJ1-2; a weak D match, TRBD1 (5 bases). This CDR3 contains 14 residues. CDR1 is LGHNA, CDR2 YNFKEQ, per germline. Trimming stripped 0 bases from V and 8 bases from J, with 13 bases between. The CDR3 spells CASSQEKGAEGYTF. CDR3 DNA: TGTGCCAGCAGCCAAGAGAAAGGGGCGGAGGGCTACACCTTC.

The chain employs TRBV12-5 and TRBJ2-3; no clear D gene. The germline gives CDR1 LGHNT, CDR2 FRNRAP. Trimming stripped 0 bases from V and 11 bases from J, with 12 bases between. The CDR3 covers 13 residues. The CDR3 DNA reads as TGTGCTAGTGGTTTGGTTGACACGGCCGGGCAGTATTTT. Protein sequence: CASGLVDTAGQYF.

J is TRBJ2-7 and V is TRBV19; 11 bases fit TRBD1. From germline, CDR1 is LNHDA and CDR2 SQIVND (reference sequence). The ends lost 4 bases at V and 6 bases at J; junction bases unmatched: 8. The CDR3 consists of 15 residues. CDR3 nucleotide sequence: TGTGCCAGTAGTACCGGACAGGGGGCTTACGGCGAGCAGTACTTC. Its protein is CASSTGQGAYGEQYF.

V and J are TRBV7-2 and TRBJ1-5; possibly TRBD1 for D (6 bases). Looked up from germline, CDR1 is SGHTA and CDR2 is FQGNSA. V was trimmed by 0 bases and J by 2 bases, leaving 11 bases between them. The CDR3 spans 16 residues. CDR3 DNA sequence: TGTGCCAGCAGCTTAGCCGGGGGCCGGGGCAATCAGCCCCAGCATTTT. It yields the protein CASSLAGGRGNQPQHF.

The chain joins TRBV7-9 to TRBJ2-7; D tentatively fits TRBD1 or TRBD2 (6 bases each). CDR1 and CDR2 from the germline V gene are SEHNR and FQNEAQ (reference sequence). There are 14 residues in the CDR3. Deletions cut 5 bases from V and 0 bases from J, with 11 bases between. DNA for the CDR3: TGTGCCAGCAGCCCGGGGGCGATCTCCTACGAGCAGTACTTC. Protein product: CASSPGAISYEQYF.

The chain links TRBV11-2 to TRBJ2-5; 9 nucleotides line up with TRBD1. Germline V gene lookup returns CDR1 SGHAT and CDR2 FQNNGV. The CDR3 covers 15 residues. The V gene end was trimmed by 4 bases and the J gene end by 5 bases; junction bases not matched to a gene: 8. This CDR3 reads CASSSLQGARETQYF. The CDR3 DNA sequence: TGTGCCAGCAGCTCCTTACAGGGGGCGCGGGAGACCCAGTACTTC. The variable domain in full, completed from reference TRBV11-2 and TRBJ2-5, reads EAGVAQSPRYKIIEKRQSVAFWCNPISGHATLYWYQQILGQGPKLLIQFQNNGVVDDSQLPKDRFSAERLKGVDSTLKIQPAKLEDSAVYLCASSSLQGARETQYFGPGTRLLVL.

The genes are TRBV18 and TRBJ1-3, with D unresolved. From germline, CDR1 is KGHSH and CDR2 LQKENI. Trimming took 8 bases from V and 3 from J, leaving 17 bases between them. CDR3 length: 15 amino acids. CDR3 in DNA: TGTGCCAGCCTCCATACACGCGAAATTGGAAACACCATATATTTT. This sequence encodes CASLHTREIGNTIYF.

The chain links TRBV25-1 to TRBJ1-4; tentatively, D is TRBD1 (5 bases). CDR1 is MGHDK, CDR2 SYGVNS, per germline. V was cut by 5 bases and J by 2 bases, with 18 bases left in between. This CDR3 is 17 amino acids long. The DNA of the CDR3 is TGTGCCAGCAGTCTACCCTCGCCGGGACGGACTAATGAAAAACTGTTTTTT. This translates into CASSLPSPGRTNEKLFF.

The V call is TRBV4-3, the J call TRBJ2-7, with D possibly being TRBD2 (5 bases). This CDR3 has 16 residues. Germline V gene sequence: CDR1 LGHNA, CDR2 YSLEER. Trimming took off 1 base at V and 3 bases at J, with 16 bases between the two ends. CDR3 loop: CASSQAFSSGFYEQYF. The CDR3 nucleotides are TGCGCCAGCAGCCAAGCCTTCTCCAGCGGATTCTACGAGCAGTACTTC.

The chain is built from TRBV6-1 and TRBJ2-7; 8 positions match TRBD2. V was pared by 0 bases and J by 5 bases, with 3 bases of the junction left unmatched. The germline V gene has CDR1 MNHNS and CDR2 SASEGT. This CDR3 has 14 amino acids. CDR3 nucleotides: TGTGCCAGCAGTGAAGCAACTAGCGGTAACGAGCAGTACTTC. It specifies CASSEATSGNEQYF.

The rearrangement uses TRBV7-9 and TRBJ2-1, with D perhaps being TRBD1 or TRBD2 (6 bases each). Germline CDR1 and CDR2: SEHNR and FQNEAQ (reference sequence). The V gene lost 5 bases and the J gene lost 4 bases, with 15 bases spanning the gap. The CDR3 consists of 15 residues. The CDR3 loop is CASSLLGGSYNEQFF. DNA for the CDR3: TGTGCCAGCAGCCTCTTAGGGGGGAGTTACAATGAGCAGTTCTTC.

The chain uses TRBV30 and TRBJ1-2; D possibly corresponds to TRBD1 (6 bases). The V gene's germline CDR1 is GTSNPN and CDR2 SVGIG (reference sequence). V lost 0 bases, J lost 2 bases, and 19 bases lay in between. There are 17 residues in the CDR3. The CDR3 region is CAWSVRGGGWTNYGYTF. The CDR3 DNA sequence: TGTGCCTGGAGTGTACGGGGAGGGGGATGGACCAACTATGGCTACACCTTC.

The gene calls are TRBV11-3 and TRBJ2-7; no clear D. This CDR3 region has 14 residues. Germline V lookup: CDR1 SGHNT, CDR2 YENEEA. Trimming took off 6 bases at V and 0 bases at J, with 12 bases between the two ends. The CDR3 reads CASSPSSGSYEQYF. In DNA form, the CDR3 reads TGTGCCAGCAGTCCCTCGAGTGGCTCCTACGAGCAGTACTTC.

The V gene is TRBV14, the J gene TRBJ2-1; 7 nucleotides match TRBD2. Germline loops: CDR1 SGHDN, CDR2 FVKESK. The CDR3 covers 14 residues. J lost 4 bases, V lost 4 bases, and 4 bases had no gene match. The DNA for the CDR3 is TGTGCCAGCAGCCGCCGGGACTATTACAATGAGCAGTTCTTC. Protein product: CASSRRDYYNEQFF.

The chain has TRBV7-9 and TRBJ1-4; D might be TRBD1 (6 bases). V was pared by 5 bases and J by 0 bases, with 13 bases between. Germline V CDR1 and CDR2: SEHNR, FQNEAQ (reference sequence). This CDR3 contains 16 residues. CDR3 residues: CASSPRTAATNEKLFF. The CDR3 DNA sequence: TGTGCCAGCAGCCCACGGACAGCAGCAACTAATGAAAAACTGTTTTTT.

The V call is TRBV6-5, the J call TRBJ1-2; weak D call: TRBD1 (6 bases). Trimming took off 0 bases at V and 7 bases at J, with 12 bases between the two ends. In germline, CDR1 is MNHEY, CDR2 SVGAGI. The length of the CDR3 is 14 residues. The CDR3 region has the DNA TGTGCCAGCAGTTACTCGAGGCAGGGGTCTGGCTACACCTTC. Its protein product is CASSYSRQGSGYTF.

The chain uses TRBV6-1 and TRBJ2-7; D may be TRBD1 (5 bases). Germline assignment: CDR1 MNHNS and CDR2 SASEGT. Trimming took off 8 bases at V and 0 bases at J, with 11 bases between the two ends. The CDR3 spans 13 residues. DNA for the CDR3: TGTGCCAGCCTGGGGCGGAGCTCCTACGAGCAGTACGTC. It is translated as CASLGRSSYEQYV.

The V and J genes are TRBV30 and TRBJ2-3, with 8 bases lining up with TRBD1. The CDR3 spans 13 residues. Unmatched junction bases numbered 6, after V lost 8 bases and J lost 2 bases. CDR1 and CDR2 from the germline V gene are GTSNPN and SVGIG (reference sequence). The chain's CDR3 is CANDRGPTDTQYF. The CDR3 DNA reads TGTGCCAACGACAGGGGACCCACAGATACGCAGTATTTT.

The genes are TRBV18 and TRBJ2-3; D is unclear. In germline, CDR1 is KGHSH, CDR2 LQKENI. V lost 0 bases and J 0 bases, leaving 7 bases between the germline ends. The CDR3 totals 15 residues. Here the CDR3 DNA reads TGTGCCAGCTCACCACCGACGGTGAGCACAGATACGCAGTATTTT. It specifies CASSPPTVSTDTQYF.

The rearrangement links TRBV4-1 to TRBJ2-3; no firm D call. Germline V gene sequence: CDR1 MGHRA, CDR2 YSYEKL. This CDR3 has 17 amino acids. V lost 0 bases and J lost 0, with 13 bases in between. The DNA for the CDR3 is TGCGCCAGCAGCCAAGATATGAGCCGGCGGAGCACAGATACGCAGTATTTT. Its protein product is CASSQDMSRRSTDTQYF.

The CDR3 loop is CASSESTRGNTEAFF. CDR3 DNA sequence: TGCGCCAGCAGTGAGTCGACAAGGGGGAACACTGAAGCTTTCTTT. This chain joins TRBV10-1 and TRBJ1-1; a weak D match, TRBD1 (5 bases). CDR1 is WNHNN and CDR2 is SYGVQD in the germline V gene (reference sequence). V was trimmed by 0 bases and J by 1 base, leaving 9 bases between them. The CDR3 runs 15 residues.

The rearrangement joins TRBV23-1 to TRBJ2-3; 7 bases map to TRBD2. TRBV23-1 is sorted into the ORF group, with uncertain function. The CDR3 extends over 18 amino acids. With 4 bases clipped from V and 3 bases from J, the junction kept 16 bases outside the gene matches. The CDR3 is CASSPSRGDSKRTDTQYF. CDR3 DNA: TGCGCCAGCAGTCCCTCCCGGGGGGACTCAAAAAGGACAGATACGCAGTATTTT.